These 20 T cell receptor beta chains were sequenced from one sample in a study of T cell repertoires in cytomegalovirus infection. TCRdb called the reads again in MiXCR, with one record for every CDR3 protein. The repertoire has around 430,000 distinct CDR3 sequences, 42% of them found once; the top ten carry about two fifths. These receptors' antigens are unknown. The sample was cultured PBMCs, taken from culture after CMV antigen stimulation. These TCRs come from a human donor in good health (CMV status not recorded). Some clones in this sample may be carry-over from other donors' samples.

This clonotype was detected a few times. This sequence joins TRBV12-3 or TRBV12-4 and TRBJ1-2; 8 bases are a match to TRBD1. The CDR3 length is 14 residues. Trimming removed 8 bases from V and 7 bases from J; junction bases left unmatched: 12. The CDR3 region is CASRRGTGGVGYTF. The CDR3 DNA reads TGTGCCAGCCGGCGGGGAACAGGGGGAGTTGGCTACACCTTC.

The chain is built from TRBV4-1 and TRBJ2-3; 9 nucleotides match TRBD2. Germline CDR1 and CDR2: MGHRA and YSYEKL. V lost 3 bases and J lost 1; bases outside the gene matches: 5. The CDR3 sequence is 16 residues long. CDR3 sequence: CASSQEIAGGTDTQYF. CDR3 in DNA: TGCGCCAGCAGCCAGGAAATAGCGGGGGGCACAGATACGCAGTATTTT.

J is TRBJ2-3 and V is TRBV19; 9 positions agree with TRBD1. Trimming at V came to 5 bases and at J to 2 bases, leaving 5 bases not matched to a gene. The CDR3 is 15 residues long. Germline V CDR1 and CDR2: LNHDA, SQIVND (reference sequence). CDR3 DNA sequence: TGTGCCAGTAGTGTCCGGGACAGGGACACAGATACGCAGTATTTT. Protein sequence: CASSVRDRDTDTQYF.

The rearrangement uses TRBV7-6 and TRBJ2-5; TRBD2 aligns across 7 bases. This CDR3 region has 16 residues. V gave up 4 bases and J gave up 0 bases; unmatched junction bases: 8. CDR1 SGHVS and CDR2 FNYEAQ come from the germline V gene. The DNA for the CDR3 is TGTGCCAGCAGCTCCGCCGCTAGCGGAAACCAAGAGACCCAGTACTTC. Its protein is CASSSAASGNQETQYF. Using reference TRBV7-6 and TRBJ2-5 for the parts outside the CDR3, the full variable domain is GAGVSQSPRYKVTKRGQDVALRCDPISGHVSLYWYRQALGQGPEFLTYFNYEAQQDKSGLPNDRFSAERPEGSISTLTIQRTEQRDSAMYRCASSSAASGNQETQYFGPGTRLLVL.

The rearrangement uses TRBV11-2 and TRBJ2-2; 7 nucleotides line up with TRBD2. This CDR3 has 16 amino acids. Germline assignment: CDR1 SGHAT and CDR2 FQNNGV. V dropped 2 bases and J dropped 6; count of bases not matched to a gene: 9. The CDR3 loop is CASSLRGRAVAGELFF. The CDR3 nucleotides are TGTGCCAGCAGCTTACGAGGGAGGGCCGTGGCCGGGGAGCTGTTTTTT.

This clonotype has more than one count but fewer than ten. This chain uses TRBV5-1 with TRBJ2-3; 11 bases match TRBD2. Trimming took 5 bases from V and 1 from J; bases not matched to a gene: 3. This CDR3 spans 15 amino acids. In germline, CDR1 is SGHRS, CDR2 YFSETQ. CDR3 nucleotides: TGCGCCAGCAGAGAGGGACTAGCGGGCACAGATACGCAGTATTTT. Protein sequence: CASREGLAGTDTQYF.

The gene calls are TRBV29-1 and TRBJ1-2, with 7 bases aligning to TRBD1. Germline V gives CDR1 SQVTM, CDR2 ANQGSEA. The CDR3 is 14 amino acids. The J segment lost 4 bases and the V segment lost 1 base, leaving 6 bases of the junction unmatched. Here the CDR3 reads CSVEGAQGSYGYTF. CDR3 nucleotides: TGCAGCGTTGAAGGGGCACAGGGGAGCTATGGCTACACCTTC.

In its sample, this clonotype was seen a few times. This chain links TRBV7-9 with TRBJ2-3; D ambiguous. Germline values: CDR1 SEHNR, CDR2 FQNEAQ (reference sequence). V was cut by 5 bases and J by 5 bases, with 8 bases left in between. The CDR3 is 12 residues long. This CDR3 reads CASSREGDTQYF. CDR3 nucleotide sequence: TGTGCCAGCAGCAGGGAAGGAGATACGCAGTATTTT. Supplemented by reference TRBV7-9 and TRBJ2-3, the full variable domain reads DTGVSQNPRHKITKRGQNVTFRCDPISEHNRLYWYRQTLGQGPEFLTYFQNEAQLEKSRLLSDRFSAERPKGSFSTLEIQRTEQGDSAMYLCASSREGDTQYFGPGTRLTVL.

The chain is built from TRBV7-2 and TRBJ2-5; a possible D gene is TRBD1 (6 bases). The CDR3 extends over 15 amino acids. V lost 3 bases, J lost 1 base, and 12 bases lay in between. Germline V gives CDR1 SGHTA, CDR2 FQGNSA. The chain's CDR3 is CASSLPIGGQETQYF. CDR3 DNA sequence: TGTGCCAGCAGCTTGCCTATAGGGGGCCAAGAGACCCAGTACTTC.

This chain joins TRBV7-8 and TRBJ2-1, with D possibly TRBD2 on 7 matching bases. CDR1 and CDR2 (germline): SGHVS, FQNEAQ. V was cut by 6 bases and J by 6 bases, with 15 bases left in between. The CDR3 sequence is 14 residues long. CDR3 region: CASRAAGAPNEQFF. As DNA, the CDR3 is TGTGCCAGCAGGGCCGCGGGGGCCCCCAATGAGCAGTTCTTC.

This clonotype has more than one count but fewer than ten. V and J are TRBV7-9 and TRBJ2-7; D is ambiguous. From germline, CDR1 is SEHNR and CDR2 FQNEAQ (reference sequence). Trimming pared 4 bases from V and 3 bases from J, leaving 7 bases between. The CDR3 runs 12 residues. This chain's CDR3 is CASSYAYYEQYF. The CDR3 DNA reads as TGTGCCAGCAGCTATGCCTACTACGAGCAGTACTTC.

A single count supports this clonotype. V gene TRBV11-2 combines with J gene TRBJ2-1; 9 bases align to TRBD1. This CDR3 contains 15 residues. With 3 bases clipped from V and 4 bases from J, the junction kept 4 bases outside the gene matches. The V gene's germline CDR1 is SGHAT and CDR2 FQNNGV. The CDR3 DNA reads as TGTGCCAGCAGCTTCCCCGGGACAGGGTACAATGAGCAGTTCTTC. This sequence encodes CASSFPGTGYNEQFF.

V usage is TRBV7-2 and J usage is TRBJ1-2, with no clear D. Germline CDR1 SGHTA, CDR2 FQGNSA. The germline V and J ends were trimmed by 1 base and 4 bases, with 10 bases remaining between them. This CDR3 is built from 14 residues. The CDR3 sequence is CASSLVLSGYGYTF. The CDR3 coding sequence is TGTGCCAGCAGCTTAGTACTTTCGGGCTATGGCTACACCTTC.

In its sample, this clonotype was seen many times. This sequence joins TRBV7-2 and TRBJ2-7; D gene uncertain. The CDR3 has 13 residues. Germline assignment: CDR1 SGHTA and CDR2 FQGNSA. Trimming left V 1 base short and J 5 bases short, with 9 bases between. Here the CDR3 reads CASSLGAGNEQYF. The CDR3, as DNA: TGTGCCAGCAGCTTAGGGGCTGGGAACGAGCAGTACTTC.

The sample holds a few counts of this clonotype. The rearrangement links TRBV6-1 to TRBJ1-6, with D maybe TRBD1 (5 bases). Trimming stripped 5 bases from V and 9 bases from J, with 17 bases between. Germline-derived CDR1 and CDR2 are MNHNS and SASEGT. The CDR3 consists of 15 residues. This CDR3 reads CASSPSRVESSPLHF. CDR3 nucleotides: TGTGCCAGCAGTCCGTCCAGGGTAGAGAGTTCACCCCTCCACTTT.

This chain links TRBV20-1 with TRBJ2-1; TRBD2 agrees at 10 bases. The CDR3 runs 17 residues. V lost 0 bases to trimming and J lost 5 bases; unmatched junction nucleotides: 10. CDR1 is DFQATT and CDR2 is SNEGSKA in the germline V gene (reference sequence). CDR3 sequence reads: CSARDALRAGGDNEQFF. CDR3 DNA sequence: TGCAGTGCTAGAGATGCCCTCAGAGCGGGAGGGGACAATGAGCAGTTCTTC.

This clonotype was detected only a few times. The chain has TRBV10-3 and TRBJ2-1; D gene ambiguous. CDR1 and CDR2 from the germline V gene are ENHRY and SYGVKD. The CDR3 is made up of 13 amino acids. V was trimmed by 5 bases and J by 5 bases, leaving 10 bases between them. The CDR3 DNA reads TGTGCCATCAGTACAACACAAAACAATGAGCAGTTCTTC. Amino acids: CAISTTQNNEQFF.

CDR3 coding DNA: TGCAGTGCTAGAAGTCACCTCCGGGACAGGGGAGGAAACACCATATATTTT. This encodes CSARSHLRDRGGNTIYF. The chain couples TRBV20-1 to TRBJ1-3; 10 nucleotides align to TRBD1. Germline CDR1 DFQATT, CDR2 SNEGSKA (reference sequence). The CDR3 totals 17 residues. Unmatched junction bases numbered 11, after V lost 2 bases and J lost 4 bases.

This clonotype was counted once. The V and J genes are TRBV7-6 and TRBJ2-1, with D possibly matching TRBD1 (7 bases). Germline V gives CDR1 SGHVS, CDR2 FNYEAQ. Trimming left V 1 base short and J 13 bases short, with 23 bases between. The CDR3 totals 16 residues. The CDR3 loop reads CASSLGGGGSRGAQFF. Written as DNA, the CDR3 is TGTGCCAGCAGCTTAGGTGGAGGGGGCAGCCGGGGAGCCCAGTTCTTC.

The rearrangement links TRBV15 to TRBJ2-7; D unclear. V lost 0 bases to trimming and J lost 2 bases, with 11 bases between them. Germline CDR1 reads LNHNV; CDR2 reads YYDKDF (reference sequence). There are 15 residues in the CDR3. In DNA form, the CDR3 reads TGTGCCACCAGCAGAGAACACAGCCGAGCCTACGAGCAGTACTTC. Translated, it gives CATSREHSRAYEQYF.